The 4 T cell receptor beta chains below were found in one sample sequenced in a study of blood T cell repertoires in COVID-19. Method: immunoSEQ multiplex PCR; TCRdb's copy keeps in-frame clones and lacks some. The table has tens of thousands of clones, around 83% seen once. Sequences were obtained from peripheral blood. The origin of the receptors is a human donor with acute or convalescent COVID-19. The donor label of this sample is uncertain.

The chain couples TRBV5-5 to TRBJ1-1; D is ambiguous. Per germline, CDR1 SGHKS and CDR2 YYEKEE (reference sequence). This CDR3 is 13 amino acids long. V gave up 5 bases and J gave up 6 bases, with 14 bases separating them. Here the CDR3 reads CASRQSSVSEAFF. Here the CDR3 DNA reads TGTGCCAGCAGGCAAAGTAGTGTGTCTGAAGCTTTCTTT.

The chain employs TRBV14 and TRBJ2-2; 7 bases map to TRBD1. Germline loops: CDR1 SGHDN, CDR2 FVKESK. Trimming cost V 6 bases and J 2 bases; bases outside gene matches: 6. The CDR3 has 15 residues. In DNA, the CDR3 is TGTGCCAGCAGGACCACAGGGGTTAACACCGGGGAGCTGTTTTTT. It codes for CASRTTGVNTGELFF.

The CDR3 is CASSDTGVAPYEQYF. In DNA, the CDR3 is TGTGCCAGCAGCGACACCGGGGTCGCACCCTACGAGCAGTACTTC. The gene calls are TRBV7-9 and TRBJ2-7; perhaps TRBD2 as D (5 bases). The germline V gene has CDR1 SEHNR and CDR2 FQNEAQ (reference sequence). Trimming shortened V by 5 bases and J by 2 bases, and 16 bases separated the two germline ends. The CDR3 has 15 residues.

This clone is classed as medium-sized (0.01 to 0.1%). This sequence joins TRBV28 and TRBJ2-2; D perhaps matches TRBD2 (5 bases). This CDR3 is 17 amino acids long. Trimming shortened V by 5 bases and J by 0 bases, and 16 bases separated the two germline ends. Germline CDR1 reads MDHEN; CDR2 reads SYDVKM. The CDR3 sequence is CASSPHLGATNTGELFF. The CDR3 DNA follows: TGTGCCAGCAGTCCTCACCTGGGAGCTACGAACACCGGGGAGCTGTTTTTT.